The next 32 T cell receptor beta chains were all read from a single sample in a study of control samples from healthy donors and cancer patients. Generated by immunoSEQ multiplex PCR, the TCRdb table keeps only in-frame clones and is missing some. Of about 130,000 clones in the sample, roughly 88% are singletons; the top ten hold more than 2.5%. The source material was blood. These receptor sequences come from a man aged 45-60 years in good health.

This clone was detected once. The CDR3 bases are TGTGCCAGCAGTCTAAATGGCGAAAGATCAGATACGCAGTATTTT. It yields the protein CASSLNGERSDTQYF. J is TRBJ2-3 and V is TRBV7-2; D is unclear. CDR3 length: 15 amino acids. CDR1 SGHTA and CDR2 FQGNSA come from the germline V gene. Trimming took off 6 bases at V and 4 bases at J, with 17 bases between the two ends.

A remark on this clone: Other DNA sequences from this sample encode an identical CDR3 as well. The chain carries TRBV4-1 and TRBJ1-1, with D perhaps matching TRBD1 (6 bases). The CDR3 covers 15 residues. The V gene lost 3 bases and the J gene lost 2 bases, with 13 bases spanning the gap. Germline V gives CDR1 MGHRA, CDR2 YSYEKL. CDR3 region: CASSHSTGGNTEAFF. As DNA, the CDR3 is TGCGCCAGCAGCCACTCGACAGGAGGCAACACTGAAGCTTTCTTT.

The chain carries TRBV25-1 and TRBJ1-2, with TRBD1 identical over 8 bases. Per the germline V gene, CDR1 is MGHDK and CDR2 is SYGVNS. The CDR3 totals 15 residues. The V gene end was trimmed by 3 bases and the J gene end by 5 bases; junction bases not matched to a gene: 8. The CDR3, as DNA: TGTGCCAGCAGTGACCCCCGGACAGGGCTGTATGGCTACACCTTC. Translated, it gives CASSDPRTGLYGYTF.

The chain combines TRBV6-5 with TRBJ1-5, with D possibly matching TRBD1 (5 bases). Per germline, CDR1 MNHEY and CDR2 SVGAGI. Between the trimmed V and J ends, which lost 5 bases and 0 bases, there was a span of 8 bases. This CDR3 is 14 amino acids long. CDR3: CASSRTFSNQPQHF. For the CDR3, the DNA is TGTGCCAGCAGTAGGACATTTAGCAATCAGCCCCAGCATTTT.

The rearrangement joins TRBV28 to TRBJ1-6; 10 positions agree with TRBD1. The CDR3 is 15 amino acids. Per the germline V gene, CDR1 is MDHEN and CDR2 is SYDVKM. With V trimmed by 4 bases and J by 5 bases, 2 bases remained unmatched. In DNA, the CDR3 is TGTGCCAGCAGTTCCGGGACAGGGGATAATTCACCCCTCCACTTT. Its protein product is CASSSGTGDNSPLHF.

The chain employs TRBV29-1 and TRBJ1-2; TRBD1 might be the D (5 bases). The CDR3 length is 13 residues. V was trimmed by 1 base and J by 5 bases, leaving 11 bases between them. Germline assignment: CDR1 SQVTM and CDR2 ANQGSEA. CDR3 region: CSVEVRSGYGYTF. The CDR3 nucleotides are TGCAGCGTTGAAGTAAGGTCAGGGTATGGCTACACCTTC.

CDR3 loop: CAWTLAGADTQYF. The CDR3 bases are TGTGCCTGGACACTAGCGGGGGCAGATACGCAGTATTTT. The genes are TRBV30 and TRBJ2-3; 11 nucleotides agree with TRBD2. Looked up from germline, CDR1 is GTSNPN and CDR2 is SVGIG (reference sequence). This CDR3 region has 13 residues. Germline trimming cut 4 bases from V and 4 bases from J; bases unmatched to any gene: 1.

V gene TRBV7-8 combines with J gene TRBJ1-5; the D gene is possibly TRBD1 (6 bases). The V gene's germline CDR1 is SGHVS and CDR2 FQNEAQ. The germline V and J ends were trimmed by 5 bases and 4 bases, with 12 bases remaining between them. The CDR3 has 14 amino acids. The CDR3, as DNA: TGTGCCAGCAGCCTCGACAGGCCAAATCAGCCCCAGCATTTT. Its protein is CASSLDRPNQPQHF.

The CDR3 DNA sequence: TGTGCCAGCTCACTAAGGACTAGCGGGGGGACCAGCACAGATACGCAGTATTTT. As protein: CASSLRTSGGTSTDTQYF. The chain is built from TRBV18 and TRBJ2-3; 14 bases are a match to TRBD2. Germline loops: CDR1 KGHSH, CDR2 LQKENI. J gave up 0 bases and V 4 bases, and 6 bases lay outside the gene matches. The CDR3 is made up of 18 amino acids.

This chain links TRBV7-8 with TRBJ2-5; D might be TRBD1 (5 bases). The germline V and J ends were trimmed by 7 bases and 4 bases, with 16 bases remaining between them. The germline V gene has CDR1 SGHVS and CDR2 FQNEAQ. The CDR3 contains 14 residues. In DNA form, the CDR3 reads TGTGCCAGCACCCGAAGGGGTTTAGGAGAGACCCAGTACTTC. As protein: CASTRRGLGETQYF.

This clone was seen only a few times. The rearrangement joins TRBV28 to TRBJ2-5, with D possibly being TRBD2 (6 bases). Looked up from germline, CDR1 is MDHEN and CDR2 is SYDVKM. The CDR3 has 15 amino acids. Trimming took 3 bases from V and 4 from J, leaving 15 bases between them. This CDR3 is CASSLWGVGAETQYF. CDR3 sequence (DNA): TGTGCCAGCAGTTTGTGGGGGGTGGGAGCAGAGACCCAGTACTTC. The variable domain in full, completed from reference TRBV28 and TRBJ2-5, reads DVKVTQSSRYLVKRTGEKVFLECVQDMDHENMFWYRQDPGLGLRLIYFSYDVKMKEKGDIPEGYSVSREKKERFSLILESASTNQTSMYLCASSLWGVGAETQYFGPGTRLLVL.

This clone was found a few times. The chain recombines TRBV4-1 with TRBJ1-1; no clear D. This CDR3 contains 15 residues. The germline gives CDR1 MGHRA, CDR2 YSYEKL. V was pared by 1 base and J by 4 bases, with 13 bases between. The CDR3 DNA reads TGCGCCAGCAGCCAAGGGCGGATAGATGGCACTGAAGCTTTCTTT. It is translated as CASSQGRIDGTEAFF.

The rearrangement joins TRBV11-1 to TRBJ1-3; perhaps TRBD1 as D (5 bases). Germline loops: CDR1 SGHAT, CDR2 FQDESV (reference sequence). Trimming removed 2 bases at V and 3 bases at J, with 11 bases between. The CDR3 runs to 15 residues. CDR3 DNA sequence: TGTGCCAGCAGCTTACTCCGGGGGATTGGAAACACCATATATTTT. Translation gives CASSLLRGIGNTIYF.

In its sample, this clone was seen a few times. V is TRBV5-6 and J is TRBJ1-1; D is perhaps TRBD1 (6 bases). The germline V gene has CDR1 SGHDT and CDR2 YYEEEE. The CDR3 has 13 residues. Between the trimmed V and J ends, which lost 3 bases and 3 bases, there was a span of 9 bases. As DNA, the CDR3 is TGTGCCAGCAGCTCCCGGACAGACACTGAAGCTTTCTTT. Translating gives CASSSRTDTEAFF.

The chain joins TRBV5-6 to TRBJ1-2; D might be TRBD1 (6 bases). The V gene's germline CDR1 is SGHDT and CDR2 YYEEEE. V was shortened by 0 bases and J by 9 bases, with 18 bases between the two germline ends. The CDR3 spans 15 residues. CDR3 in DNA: TGTGCCAGCAGCTTGGATACAGGGAGTCGATATAGCTACACCTTC. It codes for CASSLDTGSRYSYTF.

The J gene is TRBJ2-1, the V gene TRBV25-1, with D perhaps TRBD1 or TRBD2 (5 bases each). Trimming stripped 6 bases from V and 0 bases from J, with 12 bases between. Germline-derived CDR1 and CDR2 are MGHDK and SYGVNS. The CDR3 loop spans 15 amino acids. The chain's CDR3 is CASSVPGSSYNEQFF. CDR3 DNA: TGTGCCAGCAGCGTGCCAGGGAGCTCCTACAATGAGCAGTTCTTC.

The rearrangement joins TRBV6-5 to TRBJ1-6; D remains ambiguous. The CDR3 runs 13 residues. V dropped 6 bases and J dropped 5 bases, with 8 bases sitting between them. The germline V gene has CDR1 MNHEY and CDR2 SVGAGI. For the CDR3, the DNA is TGTGCCAGCAGCGAGGTGCATAATTCACCCCTCCACTTT. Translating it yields CASSEVHNSPLHF.

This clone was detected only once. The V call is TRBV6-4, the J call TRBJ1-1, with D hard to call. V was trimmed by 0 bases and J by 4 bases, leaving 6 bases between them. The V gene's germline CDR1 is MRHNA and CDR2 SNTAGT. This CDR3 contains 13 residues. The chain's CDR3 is CASSDSGSTEAFF. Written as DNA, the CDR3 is TGTGCCAGCAGTGACTCCGGCAGCACTGAAGCTTTCTTT.

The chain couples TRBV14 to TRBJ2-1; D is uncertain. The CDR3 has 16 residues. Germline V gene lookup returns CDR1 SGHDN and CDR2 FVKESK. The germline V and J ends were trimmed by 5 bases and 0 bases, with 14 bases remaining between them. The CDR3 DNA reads TGTGCCAGCAGCACTCGTCTTGCTGGCTCCTACAATGAGCAGTTCTTC. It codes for CASSTRLAGSYNEQFF.

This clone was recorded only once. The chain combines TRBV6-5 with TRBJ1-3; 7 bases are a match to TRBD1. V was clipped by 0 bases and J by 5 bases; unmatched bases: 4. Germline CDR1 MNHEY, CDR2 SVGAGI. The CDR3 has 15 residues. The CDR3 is CASSYSMDRRNTIYF. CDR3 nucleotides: TGTGCCAGCAGTTACTCGATGGACAGGAGAAACACCATATATTTT.

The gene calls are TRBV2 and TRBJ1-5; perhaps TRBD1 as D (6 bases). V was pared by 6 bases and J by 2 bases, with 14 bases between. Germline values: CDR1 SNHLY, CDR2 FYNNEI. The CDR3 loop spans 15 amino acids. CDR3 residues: CASSATGYGNQPQHF. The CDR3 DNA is TGTGCCAGCAGCGCCACAGGGTATGGCAATCAGCCCCAGCATTTT.

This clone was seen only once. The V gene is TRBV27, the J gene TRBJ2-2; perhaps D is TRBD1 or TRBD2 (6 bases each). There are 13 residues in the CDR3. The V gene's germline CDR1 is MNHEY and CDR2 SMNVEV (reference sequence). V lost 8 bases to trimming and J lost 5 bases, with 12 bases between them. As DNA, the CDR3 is TGTGCCAGCGAGAAGGGGGGTACCGGGGAGCTGTTTTTT. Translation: CASEKGGTGELFF.

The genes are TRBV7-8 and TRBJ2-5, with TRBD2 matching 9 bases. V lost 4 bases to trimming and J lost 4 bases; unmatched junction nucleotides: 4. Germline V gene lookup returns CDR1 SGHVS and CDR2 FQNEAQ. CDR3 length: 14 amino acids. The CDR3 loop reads CASSSPGLAETQYF. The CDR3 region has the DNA TGTGCCAGCAGCTCACCGGGACTAGCAGAGACCCAGTACTTC.

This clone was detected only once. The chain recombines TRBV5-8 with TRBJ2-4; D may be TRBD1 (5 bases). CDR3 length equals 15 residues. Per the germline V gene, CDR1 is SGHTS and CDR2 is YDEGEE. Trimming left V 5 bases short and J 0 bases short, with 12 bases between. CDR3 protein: CASRRQSLAKNIQYF. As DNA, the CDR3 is TGTGCCAGCAGAAGACAGAGCCTAGCCAAAAACATTCAGTACTTC.

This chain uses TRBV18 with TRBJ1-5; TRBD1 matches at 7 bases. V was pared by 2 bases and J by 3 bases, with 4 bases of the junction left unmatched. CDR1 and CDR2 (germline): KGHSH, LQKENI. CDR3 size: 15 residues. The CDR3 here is CASSPGTANNQPQHF. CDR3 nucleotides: TGTGCCAGCTCACCAGGGACAGCGAACAATCAGCCCCAGCATTTT.

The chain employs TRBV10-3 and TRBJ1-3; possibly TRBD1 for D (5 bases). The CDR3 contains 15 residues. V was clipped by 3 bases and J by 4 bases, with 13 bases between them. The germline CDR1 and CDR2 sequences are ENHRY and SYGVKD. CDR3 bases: TGTGCCATCAGTGACTCGACAGACGCCGGAAACACCATATATTTT. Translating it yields CAISDSTDAGNTIYF.

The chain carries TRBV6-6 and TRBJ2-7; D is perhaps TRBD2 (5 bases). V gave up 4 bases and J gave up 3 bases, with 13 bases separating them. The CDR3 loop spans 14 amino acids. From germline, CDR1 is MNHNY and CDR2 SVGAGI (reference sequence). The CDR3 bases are TGTGCCAGCAGTTTGCCCGGGATGGGCTACGAGCAGTACTTC. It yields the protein CASSLPGMGYEQYF.

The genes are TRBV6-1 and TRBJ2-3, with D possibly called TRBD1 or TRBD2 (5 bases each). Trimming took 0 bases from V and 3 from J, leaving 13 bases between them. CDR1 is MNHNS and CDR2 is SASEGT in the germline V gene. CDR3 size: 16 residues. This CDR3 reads CASSEAFGTTTDTQYF. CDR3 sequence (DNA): TGTGCCAGCAGTGAAGCCTTCGGGACCACGACAGATACGCAGTATTTT.

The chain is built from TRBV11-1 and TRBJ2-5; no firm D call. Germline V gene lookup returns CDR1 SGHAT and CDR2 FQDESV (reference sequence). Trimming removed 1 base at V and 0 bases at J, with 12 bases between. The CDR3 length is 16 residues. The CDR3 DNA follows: TGTGCCAGCAGCTTAGGGGTTAGGGTGGACCAAGAGACCCAGTACTTC. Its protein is CASSLGVRVDQETQYF.

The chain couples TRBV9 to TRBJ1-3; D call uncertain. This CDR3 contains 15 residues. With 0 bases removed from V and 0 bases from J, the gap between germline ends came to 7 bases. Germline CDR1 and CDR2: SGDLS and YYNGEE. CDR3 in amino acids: CASSVGTASGNTIYF. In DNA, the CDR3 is TGTGCCAGCAGCGTAGGGACGGCCTCTGGAAACACCATATATTTT.

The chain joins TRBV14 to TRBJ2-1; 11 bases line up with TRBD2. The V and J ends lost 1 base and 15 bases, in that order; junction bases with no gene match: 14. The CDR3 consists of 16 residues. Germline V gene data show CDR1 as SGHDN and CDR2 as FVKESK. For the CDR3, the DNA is TGTGCCAGCAGCCAAGGTGTAGCGGGGGGGCAAGGTTTGCTGTTCTTC. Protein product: CASSQGVAGGQGLLFF.

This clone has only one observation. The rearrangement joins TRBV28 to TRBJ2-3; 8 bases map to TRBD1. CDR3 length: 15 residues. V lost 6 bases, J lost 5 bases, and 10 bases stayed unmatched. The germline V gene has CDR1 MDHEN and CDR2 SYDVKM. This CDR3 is CASRTQGAGRDTQYF. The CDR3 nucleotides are TGTGCCAGCAGAACTCAGGGGGCGGGTAGAGATACGCAGTATTTT.